This T cell receptor (beta chain) was observed in a study of T cell responses to AZD1222 COVID-19 vaccine. The method was immunoSEQ multiplex PCR; TCRdb's version includes in-frame clones alone and lacks a portion of them. The profile covers about 120,000 clones, with roughly 88% appearing a single time and 4% to 5.5% taken by the ten largest. Germline values: CDR1 MNHEY, CDR2 SVGAGI. CDR3 length equals 10 residues. Trimming shortened V by 7 bases and J by 10 bases, and 8 bases separated the two germline ends. As for this clone: The antigen remains unidentified.

Study-level findings and limits: Sampled repertoires all dated from after the peak T cell response. Increases in Spike-specific TCR breadth and depth were seen after two AZD1222 doses. Donors were chiefly white British, with a greater number of females, and clonal diversity was perhaps underestimated. Vaccine-associated CD4 TCRs spanned spike, dominant at 160-218 and 743-854.

The chain joins TRBV6-5 to TRBJ1-5; D possibly corresponds to TRBD1 (5 bases). The TCR was taken from an adult in good health. Sequencing was performed on peripheral blood, taken on day 0 of AZD1222 vaccination. The CDR3 coding sequence is TGTGCCAGCAACACAGGACCCCAGCATTTT. Its translation is CASNTGPQHF.